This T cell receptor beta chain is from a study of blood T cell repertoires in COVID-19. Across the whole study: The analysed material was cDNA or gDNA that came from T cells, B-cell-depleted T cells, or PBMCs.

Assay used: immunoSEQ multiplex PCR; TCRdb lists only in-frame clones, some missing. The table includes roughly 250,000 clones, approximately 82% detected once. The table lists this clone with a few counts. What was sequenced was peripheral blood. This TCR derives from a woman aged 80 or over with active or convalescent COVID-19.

The CDR3 loop reads CASSQGGQETQYF. The CDR3 DNA follows: TGTGCCAGCAGCCAGGGTGGACAAGAGACCCAGTACTTC. V gene TRBV28 combines with J gene TRBJ2-5; a possible D gene is TRBD1 (5 bases). The CDR3 consists of 13 residues. CDR1 is MDHEN and CDR2 is SYDVKM in the germline V gene. V lost 6 bases, J lost 2 bases, and 10 bases lay in between.